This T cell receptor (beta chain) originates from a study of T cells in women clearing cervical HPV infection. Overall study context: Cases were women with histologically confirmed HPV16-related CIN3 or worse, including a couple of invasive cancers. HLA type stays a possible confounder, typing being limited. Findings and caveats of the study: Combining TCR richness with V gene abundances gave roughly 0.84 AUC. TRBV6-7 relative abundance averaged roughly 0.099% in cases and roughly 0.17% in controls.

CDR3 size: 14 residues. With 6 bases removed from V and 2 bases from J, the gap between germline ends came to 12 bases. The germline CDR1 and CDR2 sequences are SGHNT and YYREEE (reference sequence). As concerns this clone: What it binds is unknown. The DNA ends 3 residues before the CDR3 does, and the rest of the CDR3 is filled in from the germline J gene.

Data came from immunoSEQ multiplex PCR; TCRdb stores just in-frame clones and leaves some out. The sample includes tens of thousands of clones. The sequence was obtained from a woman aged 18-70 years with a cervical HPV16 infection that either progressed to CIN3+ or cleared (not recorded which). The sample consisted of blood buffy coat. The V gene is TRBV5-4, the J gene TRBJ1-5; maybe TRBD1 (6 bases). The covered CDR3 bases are TGTGCCAGCAAGGCTTGGGGGCGCAATCAGCCC. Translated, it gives CASKAWGRNQP. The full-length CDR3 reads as CASKAWGRNQPQHF.